The 3 T cell receptor beta chains listed next were all sequenced from one sample in a study of blood T cell repertoires in COVID-19. Profiled with immunoSEQ multiplex PCR; TCRdb holds only in-frame clones, not every one. The table lists about 670,000 clones, just under 90% of them singletons. The sequencing input was peripheral blood. These receptors were taken from a woman aged 18-29 years with acute or convalescent COVID-19.

Remarks on this clone: One end of the junction does not line up with germline, which may come from a read error. V gene TRBV28 combines with J gene TRBJ1-2, with TRBD1 matching 9 bases. Germline V gives CDR1 MDHEN, CDR2 SYDVKM. The CDR3 runs 13 residues. This CDR3 is CASSLSGTGSIAF. In DNA, the CDR3 is TGTGCCAGCAGTTTATCCGGGACAGGGTCGATCGCCTTC.

This sequence joins TRBV9 and TRBJ2-1, with D possibly being TRBD2 (8 bases). The ends were cut back, 4 bases at V and 7 bases at J, with 24 bases in the middle. Germline CDR1 SGDLS, CDR2 YYNGEE. The CDR3 is 17 residues long. DNA for the CDR3: TGTGCCAGCAGCCCAGTACCAGGGGGAACGGGAGGGAATGAGCAGTTCTTC. As protein: CASSPVPGGTGGNEQFF.

This clone was seen a few times. The chain combines TRBV6-4 with TRBJ1-1; 7 nucleotides line up with TRBD1. There are 15 residues in the CDR3. The junction had 7 bases not matched to a gene; V was cut back by 3 bases and J by 3 bases. Germline V gives CDR1 MRHNA, CDR2 SNTAGT. The CDR3 DNA sequence: TGTGCCAGCAGTGAGGGGGACAGTGGCTACACTGAAGCTTTCTTT. This sequence encodes CASSEGDSGYTEAFF.